The subject of this entry is one T cell receptor beta chain. These data come from a study of shared clonotypes between healthy human individuals. Study at large: Per donor, CD8 memory used one plate, CD8 naive used two, CD4 memory used three and CD4 naive used three.

The assay was immunoSEQ multiplex PCR, and TCRdb's table has in-frame clones only and misses some. The data show over 2 million clones, with about 95% seen just once and 0.85% to 1.3% held by the top ten. CD8 cells regarded as naive lacked CD45RO, were positively chosen for CCR7, and omitted terminally differentiated effector memory CD45RA+ cells. Caucasian adults residing in Nashville, Tennessee made up all the donors. Unmatched junction bases numbered 5, after V lost 0 bases and J lost 4 bases. Germline V CDR1 and CDR2: MGHRA, YSYEKL. The CDR3 spans 17 residues. The sequenced sample consisted of naive CD8+ T cells sorted from blood. This clonotype was sampled from a young man in good health. The chain is built from TRBV4-1 and TRBJ2-6, with TRBD2 matching 8 bases. CDR3 protein: CASSQDSGGYGANVLTF. The CDR3 nucleotides are TGCGCCAGCAGCCAAGATTCGGGAGGGTACGGGGCCAACGTCCTGACTTTC.